Following are 15 T cell receptor beta chains from one sample sequenced in a study of T cells after yellow fever vaccination (dated by TCRdb to the late 2010s). The method was 5' RACE. Sequencing was performed on an Illumina HiSeq 2500. Using fastp trimming at Q25 and MiXCR clonotype assembly, TCRdb reanalyzed the public sequencing data and kept in-frame beta chains. Under each unique CDR3 protein, matching rows form one entry showing the most common genes and DNA. This sample gives 350,000 to 450,000 distinct CDR3 sequences in total; about 6% of them show up just once. The ten largest make up 15% of the sample. The treatment or condition label, as the study defines it: live attenuated yellow fever vaccine strain. Sequencing used PBMCs, obtained 5 days after the yellow fever booster vaccination. These receptors were taken from a man aged 30 to 39 who received the YFV17D yellow fever vaccine.

The rearrangement joins TRBV5-5 to TRBJ2-7, with 9 positions matching TRBD2. The CDR3 totals 14 residues. CDR1 and CDR2 from the germline V gene are SGHKS and YYEKEE (reference sequence). J was trimmed by 7 bases and V by 3 bases; bases with no gene match: 8. CDR3 in DNA: TGTGCCAGCAGCTATTTTCTAGCGGGAATGGAGCAGTACTTC. This translates into CASSYFLAGMEQYF.

CDR3 nucleotides: TGTGCCAGCAGTTTCAGGGGGCAGGCCCAGCATTTT. Residues: CASSFRGQAQHF. The chain recombines TRBV12-3 or TRBV12-4 with TRBJ1-5; TRBD1 agrees at 8 bases. The CDR3 has 12 amino acids. With 3 bases clipped from V and 11 bases from J, the junction kept 3 bases outside the gene matches.

The V call is TRBV12-3 or TRBV12-4, the J call TRBJ1-2; D uncertain. The germline V and J ends were trimmed by 7 bases and 4 bases, with 19 bases remaining between them. The CDR3 is 15 amino acids. The CDR3 sequence: CASTPMRDVSYGYTF. CDR3 DNA sequence: TGTGCCAGCACCCCGATGAGGGATGTTAGCTATGGCTACACCTTC.

This clonotype was counted ten times or more. The chain links TRBV12-3 or TRBV12-4 to TRBJ2-1, with TRBD2 identical over 9 bases. The length of the CDR3 is 15 residues. Unmatched junction bases numbered 13, after V lost 6 bases and J lost 10 bases. DNA of the CDR3: TGTGCCAGCAGCCTGACTAGCGGAGGGGCAAGGGAGCAGTTCTTC. It specifies CASSLTSGGAREQFF.

This clonotype has just a few counts. The chain recombines TRBV5-1 with TRBJ1-4; D unclear. The CDR3 is made up of 11 amino acids. Germline V gives CDR1 SGHRS, CDR2 YFSETQ. V lost 2 bases and J lost 10, with 6 bases in between. CDR3 protein: CASSLQGKLFF. CDR3 DNA: TGCGCCAGCAGCTTACAAGGAAAACTGTTTTTT.

This clonotype was counted ten times or more. The chain employs TRBV9 and TRBJ2-5; a possible D gene is TRBD2 (7 bases). V lost 0 bases, J lost 5 bases, and 17 bases lay in between. The germline CDR1 and CDR2 sequences are SGDLS and YYNGEE. This CDR3 has 16 residues. The CDR3 bases are TGTGCCAGCAGCGTAGATTGGGGGGGCGGGATGGAGACCCAGTACTTC. The encoded protein is CASSVDWGGGMETQYF. The full variable domain, rest sourced from reference TRBV9 and TRBJ2-5, is DSGVTQTPKHLITATGQRVTLRCSPRSGDLSVYWYQQSLDQGLQFLIQYYNGEERAKGNILERFSAQQFPDLHSELNLSSLELGDSALYFCASSVDWGGGMETQYFGPGTRLLVL.

This clonotype came up many times. The chain joins TRBV11-3 to TRBJ1-1; D is uncertain. The germline gives CDR1 SGHNT, CDR2 YENEEA. Between the trimmed V and J ends, which lost 5 bases and 4 bases, there was a span of 11 bases. The CDR3 extends over 13 amino acids. In DNA form, the CDR3 reads TGTGCCAGCAGCCAAGTGGAGAGCACTGAAGCTTTCTTT. It specifies CASSQVESTEAFF.

This clonotype has a count of ten or more. The chain carries TRBV2 and TRBJ2-7; the D is unclear. CDR1 and CDR2 (germline): SNHLY, FYNNEI. This CDR3 region has 11 residues. The V and J ends lost 5 bases and 2 bases respectively, with 4 bases between them. CDR3 bases: TGTGCCAGCAGTCCTACCTACGAGCAGTACTTC. It specifies CASSPTYEQYF. Supplemented by reference TRBV2 and TRBJ2-7, the full variable domain reads EPEVTQTPSHQVTQMGQEVILRCVPISNHLYFYWYRQILGQKVEFLVSFYNNEISEKSEIFDDQFSVERPDGSNFTLKIRSTKLEDSAMYFCASSPTYEQYFGPGTRLTVT.

This chain connects TRBV4-3 to TRBJ1-1; D call uncertain. This CDR3 spans 13 amino acids. The V gene's germline CDR1 is LGHNA and CDR2 YSLEER. Trimming left V 0 bases short and J 6 bases short, with 8 bases between. The CDR3 sequence: CASSQDISAEAFF. The CDR3 DNA reads TGCGCCAGCAGCCAAGATATTTCCGCTGAAGCTTTCTTT.

The chain combines TRBV18 with TRBJ2-1; 8 nucleotides line up with TRBD1. This CDR3 has 17 residues. J was trimmed by 0 bases and V by 5 bases; bases with no gene match: 9. CDR1 and CDR2 (germline): KGHSH, LQKENI. The CDR3 DNA follows: TGTGCCAGCTCAAGACCGGACAGGGCCGTCTCCTACAATGAGCAGTTCTTC. Translating gives CASSRPDRAVSYNEQFF. Full variable domain (outside the CDR3, taken from reference TRBV18 and TRBJ2-1): NAGVMQNPRHLVRRRGQEARLRCSPMKGHSHVYWYRQLPEEGLKFMVYLQKENIIDESGMPKERFSAEFPKEGPSILRIQQVVRGDSAAYFCASSRPDRAVSYNEQFFGPGTRLTVL.

This clonotype was recorded at least ten times. The rearrangement uses TRBV6-2 or TRBV6-3 and TRBJ2-2, with D possibly TRBD2 on 5 matching bases. V was shortened by 6 bases and J by 1 base, with 12 bases between the two germline ends. The CDR3 is 15 amino acids. CDR1 MNHEY and CDR2 SVGEGT come from the germline V gene. The DNA for the CDR3 is TGTGCCAGCAGCCCGGCGGGCTTGAACACCGGGGAGCTGTTTTTT. This sequence encodes CASSPAGLNTGELFF.

This clonotype was counted a few times. The rearrangement links TRBV20-1 to TRBJ2-7; unclear D gene. The CDR3 sequence is 13 residues long. V was clipped by 5 bases and J by 0 bases, with 11 bases between them. The germline V gene encodes CDR1 DFQATT and CDR2 SNEGSKA (reference sequence). CDR3 coding DNA: TGCAGTGCTTCCCCGGATAGCTCCTACGAGCAGTACTTC. The encoded protein is CSASPDSSYEQYF.

This chain joins TRBV11-2 and TRBJ2-7, with 10 bases fitting TRBD2. The germline CDR1 and CDR2 sequences are SGHAT and FQNNGV. V shed 5 bases and J 3 bases; nucleotides not matched to a gene: 16. CDR3 length equals 18 residues. CDR3 nucleotide sequence: TGTGCCAGCAGCCCCCGAGGGGTTGGAGCGGGAGGGTACTACGAGCAGTACTTC. This translates into CASSPRGVGAGGYYEQYF.

This clonotype was seen at least ten times. V gene TRBV5-5 combines with J gene TRBJ2-5; TRBD1 might be the D (5 bases). This CDR3 region has 14 residues. V dropped 0 bases and J dropped 5 bases, with 11 bases sitting between them. CDR1 and CDR2 (germline): SGHKS, YYEKEE (reference sequence). Here the CDR3 DNA reads TGTGCCAGCAGCTTGGCAGGGTTGGGGGAGACCCAGTACTTC. This gives the protein CASSLAGLGETQYF.

This clonotype has ten or more counts. This sequence joins TRBV12-3 or TRBV12-4 and TRBJ2-1, with 15 bases lining up with TRBD2. V gave up 5 bases and J gave up 7 bases; unmatched junction bases: 6. The CDR3 runs to 16 residues. This CDR3 reads CASSPGGTSGRNEQFF. CDR3 DNA: TGTGCCAGCAGTCCAGGGGGGACTAGCGGGAGGAATGAGCAGTTCTTC.